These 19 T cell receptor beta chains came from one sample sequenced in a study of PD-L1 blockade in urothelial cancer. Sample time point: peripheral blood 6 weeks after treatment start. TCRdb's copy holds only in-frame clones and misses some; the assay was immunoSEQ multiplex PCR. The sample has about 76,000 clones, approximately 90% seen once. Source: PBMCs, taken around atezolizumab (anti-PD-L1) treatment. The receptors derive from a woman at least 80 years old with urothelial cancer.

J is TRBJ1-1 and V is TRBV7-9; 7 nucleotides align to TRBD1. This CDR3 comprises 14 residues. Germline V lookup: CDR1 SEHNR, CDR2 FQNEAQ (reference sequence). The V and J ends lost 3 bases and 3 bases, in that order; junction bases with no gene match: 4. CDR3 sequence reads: CASSFRTGDTEAFF. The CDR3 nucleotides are TGTGCCAGCAGCTTTCGAACAGGGGACACTGAAGCTTTCTTT.

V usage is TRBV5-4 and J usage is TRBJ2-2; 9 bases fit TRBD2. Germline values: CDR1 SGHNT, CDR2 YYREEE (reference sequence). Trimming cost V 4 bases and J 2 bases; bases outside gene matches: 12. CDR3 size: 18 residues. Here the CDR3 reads CASSLRLGGRANTGELFF. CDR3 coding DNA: TGTGCCAGCAGCCTACGACTCGGCGGGAGGGCTAACACCGGGGAGCTGTTTTTT.

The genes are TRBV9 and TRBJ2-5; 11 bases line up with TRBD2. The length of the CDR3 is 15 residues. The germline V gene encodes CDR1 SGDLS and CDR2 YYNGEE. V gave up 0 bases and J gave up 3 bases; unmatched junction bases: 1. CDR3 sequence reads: CASSVETSGEETQYF. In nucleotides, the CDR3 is TGTGCCAGCAGCGTAGAGACTAGCGGGGAAGAGACCCAGTACTTC.

The DNA for the CDR3 is TGTGCCAGCAGTTTAATAGCCGGGGAGCTGTTTTTT. The encoded protein is CASSLIAGELFF. The V gene is TRBV27, the J gene TRBJ2-2; D is unresolved. CDR1 is MNHEY, CDR2 SMNVEV, per germline (reference sequence). The CDR3 spans 12 residues. V lost 2 bases to trimming and J lost 6 bases, with 4 bases between them.

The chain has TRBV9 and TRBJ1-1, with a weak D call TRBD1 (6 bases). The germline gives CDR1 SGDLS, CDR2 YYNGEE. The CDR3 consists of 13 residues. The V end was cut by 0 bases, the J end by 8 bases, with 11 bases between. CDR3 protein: CASSVVGAMEAFF. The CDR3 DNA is TGTGCCAGCAGCGTAGTGGGGGCGATGGAAGCTTTCTTT.

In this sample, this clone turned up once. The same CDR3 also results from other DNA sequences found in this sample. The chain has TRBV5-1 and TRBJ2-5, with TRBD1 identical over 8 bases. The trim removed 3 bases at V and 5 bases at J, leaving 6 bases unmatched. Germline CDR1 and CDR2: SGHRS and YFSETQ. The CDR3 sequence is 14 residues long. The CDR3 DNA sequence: TGCGCCAGCAGCTCCGGACAGGGAGGCGAGACCCAGTACTTC. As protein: CASSSGQGGETQYF.

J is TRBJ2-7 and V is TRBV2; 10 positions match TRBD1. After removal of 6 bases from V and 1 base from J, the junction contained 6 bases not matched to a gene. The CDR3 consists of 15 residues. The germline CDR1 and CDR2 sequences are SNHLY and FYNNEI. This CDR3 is CASSPDRGRSYEQYF. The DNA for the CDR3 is TGTGCCAGCAGCCCCGACAGGGGGCGATCCTACGAGCAGTACTTC.

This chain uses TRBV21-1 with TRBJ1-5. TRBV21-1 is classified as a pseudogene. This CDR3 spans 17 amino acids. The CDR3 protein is CASSSKGRDYSNQPQHF. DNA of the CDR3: TGTGCCAGCAGCTCAAAAGGGAGAGACTATAGCAATCAGCCCCAGCATTTT.

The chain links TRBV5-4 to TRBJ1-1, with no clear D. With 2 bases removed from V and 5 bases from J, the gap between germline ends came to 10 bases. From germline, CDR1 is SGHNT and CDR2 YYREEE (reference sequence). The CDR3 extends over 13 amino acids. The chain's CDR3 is CASSLRVDTEAFF. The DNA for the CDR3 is TGTGCCAGCAGCTTAAGAGTAGATACTGAAGCTTTCTTT.

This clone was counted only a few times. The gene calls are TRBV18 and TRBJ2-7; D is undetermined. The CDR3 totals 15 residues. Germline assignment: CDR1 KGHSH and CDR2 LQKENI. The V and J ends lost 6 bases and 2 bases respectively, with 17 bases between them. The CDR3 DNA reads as TGTGCCAGCTCCCCAGACACAATAAGCCCCTACGAGCAGTACTTC. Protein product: CASSPDTISPYEQYF.

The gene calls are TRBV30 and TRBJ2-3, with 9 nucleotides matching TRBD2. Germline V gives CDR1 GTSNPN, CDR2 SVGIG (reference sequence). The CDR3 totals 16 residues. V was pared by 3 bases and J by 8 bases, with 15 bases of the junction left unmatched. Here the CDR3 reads CAWSLGVAGEVGTQYF. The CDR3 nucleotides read TGTGCCTGGAGCCTCGGTGTAGCGGGAGAAGTGGGTACGCAGTATTTT.

The CDR3 DNA follows: TGCGCCAGCAGTGGCTTGACAGGGGGCCTTACTAACTATGGCTACACCTTC. It yields the protein CASSGLTGGLTNYGYTF. The rearrangement uses TRBV10-2 and TRBJ1-2; 10 bases are shared with TRBD1. This CDR3 spans 17 amino acids. Germline V lookup: CDR1 WSHSY, CDR2 SAAADI. V was clipped by 4 bases and J by 0 bases; unmatched bases: 8.

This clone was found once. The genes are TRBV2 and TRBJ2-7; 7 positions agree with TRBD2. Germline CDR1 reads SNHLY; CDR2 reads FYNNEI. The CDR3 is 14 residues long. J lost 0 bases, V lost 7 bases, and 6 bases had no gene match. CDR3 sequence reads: CASKVGGSSYEQYF. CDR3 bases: TGTGCCAGCAAGGTGGGCGGGAGCTCCTACGAGCAGTACTTC.

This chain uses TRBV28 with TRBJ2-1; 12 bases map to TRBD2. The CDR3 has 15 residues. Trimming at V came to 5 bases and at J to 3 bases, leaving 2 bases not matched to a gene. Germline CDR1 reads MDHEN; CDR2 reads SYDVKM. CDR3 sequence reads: CASSTTSGGYNEQFF. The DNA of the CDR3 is TGTGCCAGCAGTACGACTAGCGGGGGCTACAATGAGCAGTTCTTC.

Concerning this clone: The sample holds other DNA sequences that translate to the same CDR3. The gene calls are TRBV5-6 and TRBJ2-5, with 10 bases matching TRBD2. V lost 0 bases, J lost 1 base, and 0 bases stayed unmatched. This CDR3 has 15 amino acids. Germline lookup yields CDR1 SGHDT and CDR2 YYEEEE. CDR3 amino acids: CASSLGLAGQETQYF. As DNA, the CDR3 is TGTGCCAGCAGCTTGGGACTAGCGGGCCAAGAGACCCAGTACTTC.

DNA for the CDR3: TGTGCCAGCTCACAAACGACTAAGGGAGAGACCCAGTACTTC. It encodes CASSQTTKGETQYF. The chain joins TRBV18 to TRBJ2-5; maybe TRBD2 (5 bases). The CDR3 contains 14 residues. With 4 bases removed from V and 4 bases from J, the gap between germline ends came to 13 bases. The germline V gene has CDR1 KGHSH and CDR2 LQKENI.

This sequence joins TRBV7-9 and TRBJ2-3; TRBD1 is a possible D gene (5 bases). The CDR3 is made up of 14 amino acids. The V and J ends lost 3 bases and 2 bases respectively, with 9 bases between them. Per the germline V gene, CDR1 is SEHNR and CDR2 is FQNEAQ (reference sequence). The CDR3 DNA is TGTGCCAGCAGCTTCATCAGGGTCACAGATACGCAGTATTTT. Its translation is CASSFIRVTDTQYF. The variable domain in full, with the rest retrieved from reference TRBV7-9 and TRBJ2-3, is DTGVSQNPRHKITKRGQNVTFRCDPISEHNRLYWYRQTLGQGPEFLTYFQNEAQLEKSRLLSDRFSAERPKGSFSTLEIQRTEQGDSAMYLCASSFIRVTDTQYFGPGTRLTVL.

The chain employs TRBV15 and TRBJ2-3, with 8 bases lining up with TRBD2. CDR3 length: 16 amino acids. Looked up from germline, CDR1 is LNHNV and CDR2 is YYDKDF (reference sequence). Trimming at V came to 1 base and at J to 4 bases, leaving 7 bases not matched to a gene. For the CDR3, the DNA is TGTGCCACCAGCAGAGTCGCGGTGCGGGAGGCAGATACGCAGTATTTT. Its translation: CATSRVAVREADTQYF.

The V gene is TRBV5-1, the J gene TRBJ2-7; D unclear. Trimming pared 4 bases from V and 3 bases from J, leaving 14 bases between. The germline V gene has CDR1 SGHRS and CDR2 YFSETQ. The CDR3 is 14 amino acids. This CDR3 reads CASSPRRGGYEQYF. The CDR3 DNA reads TGCGCCAGCAGCCCCCGGCGCGGCGGCTACGAGCAGTACTTC.